The T cell receptor beta chain under discussion was sequenced for a study of beta chain features in type 1 diabetes. Study in general: Healthy donors, compared against patients, showed similar age, gender and cell yields.

Isolated RNA was reverse transcribed in full, so expressed TCRB transcripts were sequenced. Generated by immunoSEQ multiplex PCR, the TCRdb table keeps only in-frame clones and is missing some. The sample has around 500,000 clones; roughly 11% are singletons. Study-wide results and caveats: Among type 1 diabetes patients, VDJ junctions had fewer insertions and more deletions. Across patients, naive, central memory and Treg TCRB repertoires exhibited apparently greater similarity than was observed across healthy donors. PCR might pick shorter templates more often, in the same way for patients and controls.

For this clone: Its antigen is unidentified.

Germline CDR1 is SGDLS and CDR2 is YYNGEE. This CDR3 spans 12 amino acids. Deletions cut 3 bases from V and 6 bases from J, with 8 bases between. Sequencing was done on a sample of naive CD4+ T cells from blood. This clonotype originated in a woman under 30 in good health. The chain employs TRBV9 and TRBJ2-3; D is unresolved. CDR3 amino acids: CASSAYHDTQYF. Written as DNA, the CDR3 is TGTGCCAGCAGCGCCTACCACGATACGCAGTATTTT.